This T cell receptor (beta chain) emerged from a study of blood T cell repertoires in COVID-19. The wider study: Samples taken during acute and convalescent COVID-19 were collected in the United States, Italy and Spain.

Trimming pared 4 bases from V and 6 bases from J, leaving 9 bases between. The germline gives CDR1 KGHDR, CDR2 SFDVKD. CDR3 length: 13 amino acids. Some clones are missing from TCRdb's copy, which holds only in-frame ones; the method was immunoSEQ multiplex PCR. The data show about 300,000 clones, about 85% seen once. The TCR was taken from a woman younger than 45 who had recovered from COVID-19. Sequencing input: PBMCs or T cells enriched from blood (not recorded which). The rearrangement joins TRBV24-1 to TRBJ2-1, with D uncertain. The CDR3 sequence is CATSDRYANEQFF. CDR3 sequence (DNA): TGTGCCACCAGTGACCGCTATGCCAATGAGCAGTTCTTC.